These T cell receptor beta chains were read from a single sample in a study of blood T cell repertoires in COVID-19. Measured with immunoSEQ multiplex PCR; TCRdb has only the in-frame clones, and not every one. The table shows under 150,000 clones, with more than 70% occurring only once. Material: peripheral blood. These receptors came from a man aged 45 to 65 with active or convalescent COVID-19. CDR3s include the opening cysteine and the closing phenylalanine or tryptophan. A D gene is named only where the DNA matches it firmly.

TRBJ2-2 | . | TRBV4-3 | CASSQAAQTGELFF
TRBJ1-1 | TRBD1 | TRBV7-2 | CASSRDRGTEAFF
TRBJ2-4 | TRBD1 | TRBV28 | CASSRQGYAKNIQYF
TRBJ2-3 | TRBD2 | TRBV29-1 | CSVWTSGGSRTQYF
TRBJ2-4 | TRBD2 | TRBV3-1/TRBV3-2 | CASSQGTSGGLLAKNIQYF
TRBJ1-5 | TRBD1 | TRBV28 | CSSSPGGAGQPQHF
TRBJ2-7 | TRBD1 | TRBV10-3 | CAISKDRGYEQYF
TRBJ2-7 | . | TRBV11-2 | CASSLSGPNSYEQYF
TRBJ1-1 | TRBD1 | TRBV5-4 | CASSFRLLNRGLDTEAFF
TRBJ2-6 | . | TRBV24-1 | CATSPRMALSGANVLTF
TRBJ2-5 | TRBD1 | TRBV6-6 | CASSPSRWDSGTQYF
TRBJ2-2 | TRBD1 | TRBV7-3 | CASRLGTGDTGELFF
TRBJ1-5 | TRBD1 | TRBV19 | CASSSDRVGQPQHF
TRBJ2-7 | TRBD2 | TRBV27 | CASSLASGSPTYEQYF
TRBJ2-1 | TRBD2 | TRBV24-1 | CATSAGGSGDNEQFF
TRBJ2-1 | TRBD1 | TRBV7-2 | CASSWGQGFYNEQFF
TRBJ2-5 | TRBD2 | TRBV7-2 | CASSLGGLAGAGQETQYF
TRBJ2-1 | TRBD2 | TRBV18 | CASSPASGTMEQFF
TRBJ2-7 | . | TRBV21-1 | CASSKRWVSDRAYEQYF
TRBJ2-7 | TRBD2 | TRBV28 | CASRTGTSGTYKQYF